This T cell receptor (beta chain) was recorded in a study of T-cell reconstitution after alpha-beta-depleted transplantation in children. Broader study findings: Reported findings indicate that, about two months after transplant, alpha-beta T cells came from several hundred expanded clones, which were derived from non-depleted graft cells.

Preparation of the TCRbeta library was carried out with unique molecular identifiers. A single record per CDR3 protein comes from TCRdb applying MiXCR to the PCR reads. This sample yields some 600,000 distinct CDR3 sequences, of which approximately 12% are seen a single time; around 2.2% belongs to the top ten. The CDR3 extends over 14 amino acids. The junction had 5 bases not matched to a gene; V was cut back by 4 bases and J by 5 bases. Germline V CDR1 and CDR2: GTSNPN, SVGIG (reference sequence). There are a few counts of this clonotype. What it binds is not known. The J gene is TRBJ2-1, the V gene TRBV30; TRBD2 agrees at 10 bases. The sequence derives from a male patient between 5 and 17 years old who had a stem cell transplant for acute myeloid leukemia, so the T cells may come from the graft donor. The material was PBMCs, mostly from graft donor cells, obtained 360 days after TCRalphabeta/CD19-depleted stem cell transplant. In DNA form, the CDR3 reads TGTGCCTGGACCCTAGGACTAGCGGACAATGAGCAGTTCTTC. The encoded protein is CAWTLGLADNEQFF.